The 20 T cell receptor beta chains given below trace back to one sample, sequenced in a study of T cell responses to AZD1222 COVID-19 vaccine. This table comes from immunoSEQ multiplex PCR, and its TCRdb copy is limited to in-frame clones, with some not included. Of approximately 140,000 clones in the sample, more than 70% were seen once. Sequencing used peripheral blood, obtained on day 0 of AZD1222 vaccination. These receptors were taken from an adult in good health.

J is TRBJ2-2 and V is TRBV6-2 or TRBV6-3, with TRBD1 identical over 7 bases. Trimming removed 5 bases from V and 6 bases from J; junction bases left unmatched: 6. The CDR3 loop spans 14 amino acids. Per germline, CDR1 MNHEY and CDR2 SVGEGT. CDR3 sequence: CASSLAQGAGELFF. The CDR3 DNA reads TGTGCCAGCAGTCTCGCGCAGGGGGCCGGGGAGCTGTTTTTT.

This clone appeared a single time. The CDR3 nucleotides are TGTGCCAGCAGTGCAGGACAGACCTACACAGATACGCAGTATTTT. Translation gives CASSAGQTYTDTQYF. The chain carries TRBV27 and TRBJ2-3; possible D gene TRBD1, 6 bases. Trimming stripped 5 bases from V and 2 bases from J, with 14 bases between. This CDR3 comprises 15 residues. Germline V gives CDR1 MNHEY, CDR2 SMNVEV (reference sequence).

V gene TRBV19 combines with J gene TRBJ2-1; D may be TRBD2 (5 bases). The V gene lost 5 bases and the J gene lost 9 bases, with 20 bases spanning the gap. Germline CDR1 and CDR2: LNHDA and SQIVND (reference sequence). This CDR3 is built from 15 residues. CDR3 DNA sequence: TGTGCCAGTAGTCCTCTCGGCGGGCCCTCATTTGAGCAGTTCTTC. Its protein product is CASSPLGGPSFEQFF.

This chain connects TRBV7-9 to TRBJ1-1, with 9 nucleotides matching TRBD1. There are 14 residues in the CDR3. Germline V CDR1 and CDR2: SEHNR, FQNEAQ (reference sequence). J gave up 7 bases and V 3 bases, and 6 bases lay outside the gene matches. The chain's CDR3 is CASSFSQGANEAFF. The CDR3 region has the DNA TGTGCCAGCAGCTTTTCACAGGGGGCGAATGAAGCTTTCTTT. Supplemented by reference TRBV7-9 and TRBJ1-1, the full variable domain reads DTGVSQNPRHKITKRGQNVTFRCDPISEHNRLYWYRQTLGQGPEFLTYFQNEAQLEKSRLLSDRFSAERPKGSFSTLEIQRTEQGDSAMYLCASSFSQGANEAFFGQGTRLTVV.

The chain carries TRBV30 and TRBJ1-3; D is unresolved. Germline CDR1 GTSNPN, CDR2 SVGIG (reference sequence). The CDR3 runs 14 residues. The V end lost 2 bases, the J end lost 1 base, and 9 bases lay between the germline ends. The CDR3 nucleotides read TGTGCCTGGAGTACCGGGTATTCTGGAAACACCATATATTTT. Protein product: CAWSTGYSGNTIYF.

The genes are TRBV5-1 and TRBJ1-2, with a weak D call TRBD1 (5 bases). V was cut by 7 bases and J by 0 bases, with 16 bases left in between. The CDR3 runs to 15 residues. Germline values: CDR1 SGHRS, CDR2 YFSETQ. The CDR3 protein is CASGGLGLTNYGYTF. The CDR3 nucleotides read TGCGCCAGCGGAGGACTGGGACTGACTAACTATGGCTACACCTTC. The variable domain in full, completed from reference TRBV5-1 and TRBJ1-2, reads KAGVTQTPRYLIKTRGQQVTLSCSPISGHRSVSWYQQTPGQGLQFLFEYFSETQRNKGNFPGRFSGRQFSNSRSEMNVSTLELGDSALYLCASGGLGLTNYGYTFGSGTRLTVV.

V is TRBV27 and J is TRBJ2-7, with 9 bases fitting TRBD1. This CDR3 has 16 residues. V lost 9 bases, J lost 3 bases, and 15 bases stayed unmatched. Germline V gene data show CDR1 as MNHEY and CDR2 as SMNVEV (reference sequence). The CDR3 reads CASSRTGEPPVYEQYF. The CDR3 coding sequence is TGTGCCAGTTCACGGACAGGGGAACCCCCCGTCTACGAGCAGTACTTC.

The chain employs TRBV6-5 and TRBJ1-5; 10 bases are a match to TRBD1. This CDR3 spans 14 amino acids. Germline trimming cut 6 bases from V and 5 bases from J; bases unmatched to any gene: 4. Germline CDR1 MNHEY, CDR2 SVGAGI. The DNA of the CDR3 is TGTGCCAGCAGGAATGGACAGGGGGATCAGCCCCAGCATTTT. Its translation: CASRNGQGDQPQHF.

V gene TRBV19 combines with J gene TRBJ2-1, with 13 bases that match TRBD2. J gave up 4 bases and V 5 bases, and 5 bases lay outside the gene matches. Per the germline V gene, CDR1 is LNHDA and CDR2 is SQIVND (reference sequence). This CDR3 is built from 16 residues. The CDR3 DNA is TGTGCCAGTAGTCCCACGACTAGCGGGGGGTACAATGAGCAGTTCTTC. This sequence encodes CASSPTTSGGYNEQFF.

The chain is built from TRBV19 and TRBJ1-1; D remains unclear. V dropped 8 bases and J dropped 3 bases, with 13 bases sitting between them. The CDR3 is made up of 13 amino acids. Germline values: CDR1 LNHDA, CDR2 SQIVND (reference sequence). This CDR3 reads CASGRKADTEAFF. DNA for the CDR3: TGTGCCAGTGGAAGGAAAGCTGACACTGAAGCTTTCTTT.

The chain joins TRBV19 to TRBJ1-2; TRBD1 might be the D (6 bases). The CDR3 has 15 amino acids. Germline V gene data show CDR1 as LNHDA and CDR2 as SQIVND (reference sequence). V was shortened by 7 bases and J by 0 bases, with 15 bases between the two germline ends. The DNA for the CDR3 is TGTGCCAGTAACCTTAACGGGGGGCCTAACTATGGCTACACCTTC. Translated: CASNLNGGPNYGYTF.

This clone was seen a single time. CDR3 nucleotides: TGCGCCAGCAGCCAAACCGGGACAGGGGGTAAAGATACGCAGTATTTT. It codes for CASSQTGTGGKDTQYF. The rearrangement uses TRBV4-3 and TRBJ2-3, with 11 bases lining up with TRBD1. From germline, CDR1 is LGHNA and CDR2 YSLEER. V shed 2 bases, J shed 5 bases, and the junction held 6 bases outside the gene matches. The CDR3 totals 16 residues.

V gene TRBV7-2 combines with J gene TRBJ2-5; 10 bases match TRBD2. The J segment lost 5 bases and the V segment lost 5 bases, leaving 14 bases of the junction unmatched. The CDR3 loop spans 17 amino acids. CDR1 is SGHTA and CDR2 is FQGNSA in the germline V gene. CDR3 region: CASSPGGERGGPETQYF. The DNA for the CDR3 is TGTGCCAGCAGCCCAGGAGGGGAGCGGGGGGGCCCCGAGACCCAGTACTTC.

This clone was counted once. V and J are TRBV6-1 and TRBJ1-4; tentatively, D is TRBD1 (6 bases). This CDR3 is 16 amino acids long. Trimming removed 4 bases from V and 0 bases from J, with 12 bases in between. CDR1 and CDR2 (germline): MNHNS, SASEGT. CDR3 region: CASSGGQIATNEKLFF. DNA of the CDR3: TGTGCCAGCAGTGGAGGACAGATCGCAACTAATGAAAAACTGTTTTTT.

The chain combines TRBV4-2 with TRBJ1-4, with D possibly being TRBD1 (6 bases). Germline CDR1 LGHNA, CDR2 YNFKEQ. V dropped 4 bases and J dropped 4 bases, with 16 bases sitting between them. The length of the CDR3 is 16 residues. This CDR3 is CASSLTGAGLNEKLFF. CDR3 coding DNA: TGTGCCAGCAGCCTCACGGGGGCCGGTCTTAATGAAAAACTGTTTTTT.

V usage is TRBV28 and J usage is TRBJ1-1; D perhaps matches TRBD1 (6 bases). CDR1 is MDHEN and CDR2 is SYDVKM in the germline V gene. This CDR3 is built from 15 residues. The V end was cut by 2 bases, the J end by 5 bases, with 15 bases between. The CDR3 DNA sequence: TGTGCCAGCAGTTTACTGGGGGCAGGGAGTACTGAAGCTTTCTTT. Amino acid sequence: CASSLLGAGSTEAFF.

CDR3 amino acids: CASSYRAGNVPQHF. The CDR3 DNA is TGTGCCAGCAGTTATCGGGCAGGGAACGTGCCCCAGCATTTT. The chain links TRBV6-5 to TRBJ1-5, with a tentative D call TRBD1 (5 bases). This CDR3 contains 14 residues. V was trimmed by 3 bases and J by 9 bases, leaving 15 bases between them. Germline-derived CDR1 and CDR2 are MNHEY and SVGAGI.

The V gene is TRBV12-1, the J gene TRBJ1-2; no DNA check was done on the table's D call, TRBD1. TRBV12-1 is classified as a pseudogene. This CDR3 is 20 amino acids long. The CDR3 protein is CASSSENPGTGVNSNYGYTF. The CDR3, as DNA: TGTGCCAGCAGCTCGGAAAATCCCGGGACAGGGGTCAACTCTAACTATGGCTACACCTTC.

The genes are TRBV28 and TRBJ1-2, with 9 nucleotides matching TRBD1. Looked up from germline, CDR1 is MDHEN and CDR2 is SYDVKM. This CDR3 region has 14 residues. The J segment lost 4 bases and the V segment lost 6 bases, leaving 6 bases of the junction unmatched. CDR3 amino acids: CASSPGQGLYGYTF. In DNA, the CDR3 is TGTGCCAGCAGCCCGGGACAGGGCCTCTATGGCTACACCTTC.

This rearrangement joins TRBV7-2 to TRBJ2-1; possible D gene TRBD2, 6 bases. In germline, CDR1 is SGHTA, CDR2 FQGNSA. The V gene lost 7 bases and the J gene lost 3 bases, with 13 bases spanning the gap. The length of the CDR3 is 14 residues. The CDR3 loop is CASNQKRVYNEQFF. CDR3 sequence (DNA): TGTGCCAGCAATCAAAAGCGGGTCTACAATGAGCAGTTCTTC.